These 18 T cell receptor beta chains were all obtained from the same sample, sequenced in a study of shared clonotypes between healthy human individuals. The method was immunoSEQ multiplex PCR; TCRdb's version includes in-frame clones alone and lacks a portion of them. The top ten clones hold roughly 1.5% of a sample with 950,000 to 1,100,000 clones, roughly 75% of them seen once. The sequencing sample was made of memory CD4+ T cells sorted from blood. Documented subset: CD45RA-negative fraction. These receptors originate from a man between 18 and 29 years old in good health.

The chain couples TRBV5-5 to TRBJ1-3; no firm D call. V lost 2 bases and J 3 bases, leaving 9 bases between the germline ends. From germline, CDR1 is SGHKS and CDR2 YYEKEE (reference sequence). The CDR3 runs to 14 residues. The CDR3 spells CASSLDVSGNTIYF. The CDR3 bases are TGTGCCAGCAGCTTAGATGTGAGTGGAAACACCATATATTTT.

The gene calls are TRBV6-1 and TRBJ1-1, with D possibly matching TRBD1 (6 bases). V lost 0 bases, J lost 3 bases, and 20 bases lay in between. From germline, CDR1 is MNHNS and CDR2 SASEGT. The CDR3 has 18 residues. The CDR3 nucleotides read TGTGCCAGCAGTGAAGCGCTGGCCCCGGGGGCGGTGTACACTGAAGCTTTCTTT. Amino acids: CASSEALAPGAVYTEAFF.

This clone has more than one count but fewer than ten. The V call is TRBV9, the J call TRBJ2-7; 9 nucleotides agree with TRBD2. The V gene's germline CDR1 is SGDLS and CDR2 YYNGEE. The CDR3 runs 15 residues. V lost 4 bases, J lost 4 bases, and 9 bases stayed unmatched. CDR3: CASSPWGSGGYEQYF. DNA of the CDR3: TGTGCCAGCAGCCCGTGGGGTAGCGGGGGATACGAGCAGTACTTC.

V usage is TRBV28 and J usage is TRBJ1-1; unclear D gene. Germline loops: CDR1 MDHEN, CDR2 SYDVKM. CDR3 length: 15 amino acids. V lost 2 bases and J lost 1, with 11 bases in between. CDR3 amino acids: CASSLTPGKNTEAFF. For the CDR3, the DNA is TGTGCCAGCAGTTTAACCCCTGGTAAGAACACTGAAGCTTTCTTT.

This clone was detected a few times. V gene TRBV5-1 combines with J gene TRBJ1-6; D remains ambiguous. The V end lost 0 bases, the J end lost 7 bases, and 11 bases lay between the germline ends. This CDR3 spans 15 amino acids. Germline lookup yields CDR1 SGHRS and CDR2 YFSETQ. CDR3 DNA sequence: TGCGCCAGCAGCTTGGTGGCGGGGATCAATTCACCCCTCCACTTT. Translation: CASSLVAGINSPLHF. The full variable domain, rest sourced from reference TRBV5-1 and TRBJ1-6, is KAGVTQTPRYLIKTRGQQVTLSCSPISGHRSVSWYQQTPGQGLQFLFEYFSETQRNKGNFPGRFSGRQFSNSRSEMNVSTLELGDSALYLCASSLVAGINSPLHFGNGTRLTVT.

The chain carries TRBV11-2 and TRBJ2-2; TRBD1 might be the D (6 bases). Germline CDR1 reads SGHAT; CDR2 reads FQNNGV. Trimming took 3 bases from V and 1 from J, leaving 9 bases between them. CDR3 size: 15 residues. The CDR3 sequence: CASSFTGRNTGELFF. CDR3 DNA sequence: TGTGCCAGCAGCTTCACAGGGAGGAACACCGGGGAGCTGTTTTTT.

The chain links TRBV6-6 to TRBJ1-1, with TRBD1 matching over 7 bases. The germline V gene encodes CDR1 MNHNY and CDR2 SVGAGI (reference sequence). The CDR3 loop spans 15 amino acids. V lost 6 bases to trimming and J lost 4 bases; unmatched junction nucleotides: 11. In DNA form, the CDR3 reads TGTGCCAGCAGCCCCACTCTGGGACAGAGCACTGAAGCTTTCTTT. This sequence encodes CASSPTLGQSTEAFF.

This chain links TRBV4-1 with TRBJ2-7; 7 positions agree with TRBD2. Germline values: CDR1 MGHRA, CDR2 YSYEKL. The CDR3 sequence is 17 residues long. The trim removed 4 bases at V and 0 bases at J, leaving 12 bases unmatched. The CDR3 sequence is CASSRAFGGSSSYEQYF. CDR3 bases: TGCGCCAGCAGCCGGGCTTTCGGCGGGAGCAGCTCCTACGAGCAGTACTTC.

The gene calls are TRBV25-1 and TRBJ1-2; possibly TRBD1 for D (6 bases). V was trimmed by 1 base and J by 8 bases, leaving 17 bases between them. The CDR3 runs 15 residues. Per germline, CDR1 MGHDK and CDR2 SYGVNS. CDR3 loop: CASSELWGGSTGYTF. DNA for the CDR3: TGTGCCAGCAGTGAATTATGGGGGGGCTCGACCGGCTACACCTTC.

The V and J genes are TRBV30 and TRBJ1-2, with a possible D match to TRBD1 (6 bases). The CDR3 is 11 amino acids. The V end was cut by 4 bases, the J end by 7 bases, with 10 bases between. Germline V gene sequence: CDR1 GTSNPN, CDR2 SVGIG (reference sequence). The CDR3 is CAWTGVGGYTF. In DNA form, the CDR3 reads TGTGCCTGGACAGGGGTGGGTGGCTACACCTTC.

A note on this clone: Other DNA sequences within the sample encode an identical CDR3. The J gene is TRBJ1-6, the V gene TRBV5-1; TRBD1 matches 10 bases. The CDR3 is 14 residues long. With 3 bases clipped from V and 8 bases from J, the junction kept 2 bases outside the gene matches. Germline CDR1 reads SGHRS; CDR2 reads YFSETQ. DNA of the CDR3: TGCGCCAGCAGCTCGACAGGGGGCGATTCACCCCTCCACTTT. This gives the protein CASSSTGGDSPLHF.

This clone came up once. The V gene is TRBV5-1, the J gene TRBJ2-4, with unresolved D. Germline assignment: CDR1 SGHRS and CDR2 YFSETQ. The CDR3 covers 15 residues. With 0 bases removed from V and 8 bases from J, the gap between germline ends came to 15 bases. The CDR3 loop reads CASSLVLGSGDIQYF. The CDR3 DNA is TGCGCCAGCAGCTTGGTGCTAGGATCTGGGGACATTCAGTACTTC.

The rearrangement links TRBV7-2 to TRBJ2-7; 8 positions match TRBD2. Trimming removed 2 bases from V and 2 bases from J; junction bases left unmatched: 11. Germline CDR1 and CDR2: SGHTA and FQGNSA. The CDR3 covers 17 residues. The CDR3 DNA sequence: TGTGCCAGCAGCTTATTTGTCGGGGCGGGAGGTCCCTACGAGCAGTACTTC. It yields the protein CASSLFVGAGGPYEQYF. The whole variable domain, filled in from reference TRBV7-2 and TRBJ2-7, reads GAGVSQSPSNKVTEKGKDVELRCDPISGHTALYWYRQSLGQGLEFLIYFQGNSAPDKSGLPSDRFSAERTGGSVSTLTIQRTQQEDSAVYLCASSLFVGAGGPYEQYFGPGTRLTVT.

The chain links TRBV19 to TRBJ2-7; TRBD1 matches 10 bases. The CDR3 runs to 13 residues. Germline V gives CDR1 LNHDA, CDR2 SQIVND (reference sequence). V was pared by 8 bases and J by 6 bases, with 7 bases of the junction left unmatched. CDR3 protein: CASSTGGYGEQYF. The DNA for the CDR3 is TGTGCCAGTTCGACAGGGGGCTATGGCGAGCAGTACTTC.

The genes are TRBV19 and TRBJ2-3, with a weak D call TRBD1 (6 bases). Germline values: CDR1 LNHDA, CDR2 SQIVND (reference sequence). There are 14 residues in the CDR3. Between the trimmed V and J ends, which lost 3 bases and 2 bases, there was a span of 9 bases. The CDR3 protein is CASSIGGFTDTQYF. The CDR3, as DNA: TGTGCCAGTAGTATTGGGGGCTTCACAGATACGCAGTATTTT.

The chain has TRBV10-3 and TRBJ1-1; D is undetermined. The CDR3 runs 16 residues. Germline lookup yields CDR1 ENHRY and CDR2 SYGVKD. V shed 0 bases and J shed 5 bases, with 16 bases lying between them. CDR3: CAISESSGSGRTEAFF. The CDR3, as DNA: TGTGCCATCAGTGAGTCGAGCGGCTCCGGGCGAACTGAAGCTTTCTTT.

This clone has a count of ten or more. The chain is built from TRBV28 and TRBJ2-7, with a weak D call TRBD1 (6 bases). Trimming shortened V by 2 bases and J by 5 bases, and 19 bases separated the two germline ends. Germline CDR1 reads MDHEN; CDR2 reads SYDVKM. This CDR3 is 16 amino acids long. The CDR3 nucleotides are TGTGCCAGCAGTTTAATTATCTCACAGGGCACCCACGAGCAGTACTTC. It yields the protein CASSLIISQGTHEQYF.

The chain is built from TRBV27 and TRBJ2-5; possible D gene TRBD2, 6 bases. The CDR3 sequence is 15 residues long. V was cut by 6 bases and J by 6 bases, with 20 bases left in between. Germline loops: CDR1 MNHEY, CDR2 SMNVEV (reference sequence). The chain's CDR3 is CASRENTDYPKTQYF. CDR3 nucleotides: TGTGCCAGCAGGGAAAACACGGACTACCCGAAGACCCAGTACTTC.